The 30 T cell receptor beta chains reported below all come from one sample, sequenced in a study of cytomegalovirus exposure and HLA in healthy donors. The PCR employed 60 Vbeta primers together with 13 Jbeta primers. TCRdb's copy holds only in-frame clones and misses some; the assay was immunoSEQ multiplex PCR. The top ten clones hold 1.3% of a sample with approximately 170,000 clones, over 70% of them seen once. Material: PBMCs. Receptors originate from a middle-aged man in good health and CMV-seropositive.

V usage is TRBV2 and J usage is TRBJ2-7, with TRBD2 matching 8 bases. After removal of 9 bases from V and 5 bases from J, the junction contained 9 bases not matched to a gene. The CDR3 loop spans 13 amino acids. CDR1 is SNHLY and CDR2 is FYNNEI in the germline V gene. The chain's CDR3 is CASGGTRLNEQYF. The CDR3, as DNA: TGTGCCAGTGGAGGGACTAGACTCAACGAGCAGTACTTC.

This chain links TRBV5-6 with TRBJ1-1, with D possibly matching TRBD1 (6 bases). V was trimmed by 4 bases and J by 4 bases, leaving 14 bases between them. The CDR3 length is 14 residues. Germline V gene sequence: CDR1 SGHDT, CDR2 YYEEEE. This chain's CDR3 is CASSQQGLGTEAFF. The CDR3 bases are TGTGCCAGCAGCCAACAGGGTCTCGGCACTGAAGCTTTCTTT.

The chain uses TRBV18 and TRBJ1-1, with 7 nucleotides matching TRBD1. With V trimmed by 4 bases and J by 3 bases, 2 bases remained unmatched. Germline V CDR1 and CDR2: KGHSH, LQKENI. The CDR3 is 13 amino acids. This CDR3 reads CASSLGQDTEAFF. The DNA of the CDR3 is TGTGCCAGCTCACTAGGACAGGACACTGAAGCTTTCTTT.

CDR3 loop: CASALGASEAFF. The CDR3 bases are TGTGCCAGCGCTCTAGGGGCCTCCGAAGCTTTCTTT. The V gene is TRBV25-1, the J gene TRBJ1-1; TRBD1 might be the D (5 bases). Germline CDR1 MGHDK, CDR2 SYGVNS. Between the trimmed V and J ends, which lost 8 bases and 8 bases, there was a span of 15 bases. CDR3 length: 12 amino acids.

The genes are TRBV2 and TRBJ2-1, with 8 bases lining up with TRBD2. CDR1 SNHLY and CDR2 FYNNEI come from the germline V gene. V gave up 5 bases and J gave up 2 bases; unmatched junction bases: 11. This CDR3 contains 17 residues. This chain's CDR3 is CASSPSRTGGAYNEQFF. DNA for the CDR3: TGTGCCAGCAGTCCTTCGCGGACCGGGGGGGCCTACAATGAGCAGTTCTTC.

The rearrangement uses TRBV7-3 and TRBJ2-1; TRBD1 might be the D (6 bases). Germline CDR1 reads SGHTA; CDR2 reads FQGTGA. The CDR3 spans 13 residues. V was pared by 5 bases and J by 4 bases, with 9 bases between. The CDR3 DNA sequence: TGTGCCAGCAGCCTCGGACAGTACAATGAGCAGTTCTTC. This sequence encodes CASSLGQYNEQFF.

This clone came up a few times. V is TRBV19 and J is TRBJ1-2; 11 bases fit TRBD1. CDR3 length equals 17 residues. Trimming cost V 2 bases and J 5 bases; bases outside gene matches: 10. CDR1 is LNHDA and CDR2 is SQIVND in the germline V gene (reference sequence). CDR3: CASSISAAGQGAYGYTF. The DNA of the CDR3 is TGTGCCAGTAGTATAAGTGCCGCCGGACAGGGGGCTTATGGCTACACCTTC.

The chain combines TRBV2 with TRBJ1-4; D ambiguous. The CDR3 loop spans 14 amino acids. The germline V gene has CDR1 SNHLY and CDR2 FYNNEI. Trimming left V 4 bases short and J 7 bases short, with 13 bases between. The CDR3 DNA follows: TGTGCCAGCAGTGTGGTCACCGTCGGTGAAAAACTGTTTTTT. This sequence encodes CASSVVTVGEKLFF.

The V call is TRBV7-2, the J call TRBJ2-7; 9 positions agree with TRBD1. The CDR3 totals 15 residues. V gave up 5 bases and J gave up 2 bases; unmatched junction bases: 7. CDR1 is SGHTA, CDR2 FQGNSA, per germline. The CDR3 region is CASSLGTGSPYEQYF. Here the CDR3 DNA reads TGTGCCAGCAGCCTAGGGACAGGGTCTCCCTACGAGCAGTACTTC. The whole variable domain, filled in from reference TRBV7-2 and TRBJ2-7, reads GAGVSQSPSNKVTEKGKDVELRCDPISGHTALYWYRQSLGQGLEFLIYFQGNSAPDKSGLPSDRFSAERTGGSVSTLTIQRTQQEDSAVYLCASSLGTGSPYEQYFGPGTRLTVT.

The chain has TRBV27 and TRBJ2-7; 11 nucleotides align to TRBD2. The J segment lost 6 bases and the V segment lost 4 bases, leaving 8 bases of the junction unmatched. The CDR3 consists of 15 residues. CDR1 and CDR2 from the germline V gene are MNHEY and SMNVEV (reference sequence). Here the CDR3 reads CASSSPRLAGREQYF. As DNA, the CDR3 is TGTGCCAGCAGTTCCCCTAGACTAGCGGGGCGCGAGCAGTACTTC.

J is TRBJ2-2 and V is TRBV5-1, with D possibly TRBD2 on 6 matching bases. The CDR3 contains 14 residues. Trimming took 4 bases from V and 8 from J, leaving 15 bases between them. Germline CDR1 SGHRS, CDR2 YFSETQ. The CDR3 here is CASSAGTPVGELFF. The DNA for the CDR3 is TGCGCCAGCAGCGCGGGGACCCCGGTTGGGGAGCTGTTTTTT.

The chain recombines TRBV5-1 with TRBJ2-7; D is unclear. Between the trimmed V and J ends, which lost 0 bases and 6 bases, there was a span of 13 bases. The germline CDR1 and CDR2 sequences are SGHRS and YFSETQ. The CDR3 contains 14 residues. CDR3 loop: CASSLAVSGGEQYF. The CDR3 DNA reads TGCGCCAGCAGCTTGGCCGTGTCGGGTGGCGAGCAGTACTTC.

CDR3 sequence: CASRLQGLGNHGYTF. In nucleotides, the CDR3 is TGTGCCAGCAGGCTGCAGGGTTTAGGGAACCATGGCTACACCTTC. The rearrangement links TRBV2 to TRBJ1-2, with D tentatively TRBD1 (5 bases). Germline V gene sequence: CDR1 SNHLY, CDR2 FYNNEI. The germline V and J ends were trimmed by 6 bases and 6 bases, with 20 bases remaining between them. This CDR3 comprises 15 residues.

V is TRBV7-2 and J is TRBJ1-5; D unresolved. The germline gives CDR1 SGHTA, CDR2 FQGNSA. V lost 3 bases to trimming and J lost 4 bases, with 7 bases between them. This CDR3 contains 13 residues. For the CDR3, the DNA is TGTGCCAGCAGCTTCTCGCGGAATCAGCCCCAGCATTTT. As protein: CASSFSRNQPQHF.

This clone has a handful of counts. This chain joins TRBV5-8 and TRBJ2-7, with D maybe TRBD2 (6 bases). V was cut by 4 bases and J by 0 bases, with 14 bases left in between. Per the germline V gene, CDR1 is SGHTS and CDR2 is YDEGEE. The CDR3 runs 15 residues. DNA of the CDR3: TGTGCCAGCAGCCCCCGGGACTTTGACTCCTACGAGCAGTACTTC. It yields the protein CASSPRDFDSYEQYF.

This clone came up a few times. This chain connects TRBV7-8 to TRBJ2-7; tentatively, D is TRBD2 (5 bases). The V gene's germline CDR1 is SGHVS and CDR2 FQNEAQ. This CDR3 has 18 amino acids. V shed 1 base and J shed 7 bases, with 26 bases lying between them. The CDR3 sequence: CASSLVEGLGHRSTEQYF. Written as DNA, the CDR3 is TGTGCCAGCAGCTTAGTAGAGGGCCTAGGGCACAGATCTACGGAGCAGTACTTC.

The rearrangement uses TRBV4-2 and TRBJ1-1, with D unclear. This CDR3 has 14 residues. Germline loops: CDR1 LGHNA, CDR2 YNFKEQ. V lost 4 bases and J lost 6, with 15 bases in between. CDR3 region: CASSLGDVTSEAFF. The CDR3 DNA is TGTGCCAGCAGCCTCGGAGATGTTACATCTGAAGCTTTCTTT.

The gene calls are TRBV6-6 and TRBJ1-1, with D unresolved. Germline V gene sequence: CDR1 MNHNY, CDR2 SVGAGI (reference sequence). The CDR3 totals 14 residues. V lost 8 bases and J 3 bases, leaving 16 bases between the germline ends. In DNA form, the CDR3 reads TGTGCCAGCGGCTTTAACAAGATTTACACTGAAGCTTTCTTT. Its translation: CASGFNKIYTEAFF.

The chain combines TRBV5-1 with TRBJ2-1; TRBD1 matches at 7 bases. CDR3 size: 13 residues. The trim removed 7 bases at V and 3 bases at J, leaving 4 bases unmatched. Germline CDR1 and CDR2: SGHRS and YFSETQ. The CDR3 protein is CASGQGDYNEQFF. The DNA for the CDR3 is TGCGCCAGCGGCCAGGGGGACTACAATGAGCAGTTCTTC.

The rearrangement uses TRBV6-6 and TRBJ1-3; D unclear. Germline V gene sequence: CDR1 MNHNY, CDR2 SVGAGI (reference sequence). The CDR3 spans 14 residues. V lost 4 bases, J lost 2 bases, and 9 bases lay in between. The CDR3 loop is CASSFGKTGNTIYF. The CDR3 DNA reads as TGTGCCAGCAGTTTCGGTAAAACTGGAAACACCATATATTTT.

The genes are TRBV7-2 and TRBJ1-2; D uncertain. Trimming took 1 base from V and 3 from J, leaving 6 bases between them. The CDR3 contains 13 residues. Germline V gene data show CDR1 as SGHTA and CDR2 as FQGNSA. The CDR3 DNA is TGTGCCAGCAGCTTAGGCGGGGACTATGGCTACACCTTC. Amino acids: CASSLGGDYGYTF. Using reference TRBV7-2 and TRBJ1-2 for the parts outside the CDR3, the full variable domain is GAGVSQSPSNKVTEKGKDVELRCDPISGHTALYWYRQSLGQGLEFLIYFQGNSAPDKSGLPSDRFSAERTGGSVSTLTIQRTQQEDSAVYLCASSLGGDYGYTFGSGTRLTVV.

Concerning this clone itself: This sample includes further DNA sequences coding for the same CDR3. CDR3 region: CASSLVTGDGYTF. CDR3 sequence (DNA): TGTGCCAGCAGCTTAGTGACAGGGGATGGCTACACCTTC. This chain connects TRBV7-8 to TRBJ1-2; 8 bases map to TRBD1. The CDR3 sequence is 13 residues long. With V trimmed by 1 base and J by 6 bases, 1 base remained unmatched. The germline gives CDR1 SGHVS, CDR2 FQNEAQ.

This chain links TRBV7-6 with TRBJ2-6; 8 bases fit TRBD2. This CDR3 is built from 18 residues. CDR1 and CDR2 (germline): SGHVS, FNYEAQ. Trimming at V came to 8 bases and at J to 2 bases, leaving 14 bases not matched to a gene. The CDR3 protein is CASGYGGEGPPGANVLTF. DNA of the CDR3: TGTGCCAGCGGGTACGGGGGGGAGGGGCCCCCTGGGGCCAACGTCCTGACTTTC. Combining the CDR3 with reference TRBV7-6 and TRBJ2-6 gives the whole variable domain GAGVSQSPRYKVTKRGQDVALRCDPISGHVSLYWYRQALGQGPEFLTYFNYEAQQDKSGLPNDRFSAERPEGSISTLTIQRTEQRDSAMYRCASGYGGEGPPGANVLTFGAGSRLTVL.

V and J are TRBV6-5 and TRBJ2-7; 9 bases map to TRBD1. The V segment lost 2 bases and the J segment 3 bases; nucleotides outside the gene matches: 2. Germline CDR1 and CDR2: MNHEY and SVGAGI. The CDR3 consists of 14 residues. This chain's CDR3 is CASSYVDRGYEQYF. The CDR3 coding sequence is TGTGCCAGCAGTTACGTGGACAGGGGCTACGAGCAGTACTTC.

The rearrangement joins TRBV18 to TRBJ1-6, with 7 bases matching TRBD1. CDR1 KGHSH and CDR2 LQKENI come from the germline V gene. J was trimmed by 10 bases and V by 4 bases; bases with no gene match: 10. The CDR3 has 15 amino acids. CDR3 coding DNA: TGTGCCAGCTCACTCCAACAGGGGTGGGAATCACCCCTCCACTTT. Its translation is CASSLQQGWESPLHF.

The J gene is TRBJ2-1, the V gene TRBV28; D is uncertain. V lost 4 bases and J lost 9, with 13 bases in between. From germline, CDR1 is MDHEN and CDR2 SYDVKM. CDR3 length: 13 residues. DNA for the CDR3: TGTGCCAGCAGTTCCCGAGATCCACCTGAGCAGTTCTTC. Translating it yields CASSSRDPPEQFF.

The CDR3: CASSNNLGARYEQYF. In DNA form, the CDR3 reads TGTGCCAGTAGTAATAACCTGGGGGCCCGCTACGAGCAGTACTTC. The chain joins TRBV19 to TRBJ2-7, with D perhaps matching TRBD1 (6 bases). Trimming cost V 4 bases and J 3 bases, with 16 bases left between them. Germline lookup yields CDR1 LNHDA and CDR2 SQIVND (reference sequence). This CDR3 comprises 15 residues.

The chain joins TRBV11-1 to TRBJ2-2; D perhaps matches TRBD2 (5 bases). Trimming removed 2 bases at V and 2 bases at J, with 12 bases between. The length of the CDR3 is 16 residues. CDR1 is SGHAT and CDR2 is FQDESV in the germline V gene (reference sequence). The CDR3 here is CASSLRELANTGELFF. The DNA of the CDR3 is TGTGCCAGCAGCTTAAGGGAGCTAGCTAACACCGGGGAGCTGTTTTTT.

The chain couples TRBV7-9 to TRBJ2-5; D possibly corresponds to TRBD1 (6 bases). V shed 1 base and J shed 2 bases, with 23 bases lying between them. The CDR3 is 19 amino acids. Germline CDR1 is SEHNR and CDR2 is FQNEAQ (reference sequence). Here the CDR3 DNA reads TGTGCCAGCAGCTTAGTGGTTCCGGTGACTGAGGGACATCAAGAGACCCAGTACTTC. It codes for CASSLVVPVTEGHQETQYF.

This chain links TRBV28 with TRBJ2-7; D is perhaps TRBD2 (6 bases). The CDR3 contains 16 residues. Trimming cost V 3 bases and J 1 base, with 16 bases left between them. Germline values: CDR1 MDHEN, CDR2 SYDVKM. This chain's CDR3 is CASSFPSGGSSYEQYF. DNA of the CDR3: TGTGCCAGCAGTTTCCCCTCCGGAGGGTCATCCTACGAGCAGTACTTC.